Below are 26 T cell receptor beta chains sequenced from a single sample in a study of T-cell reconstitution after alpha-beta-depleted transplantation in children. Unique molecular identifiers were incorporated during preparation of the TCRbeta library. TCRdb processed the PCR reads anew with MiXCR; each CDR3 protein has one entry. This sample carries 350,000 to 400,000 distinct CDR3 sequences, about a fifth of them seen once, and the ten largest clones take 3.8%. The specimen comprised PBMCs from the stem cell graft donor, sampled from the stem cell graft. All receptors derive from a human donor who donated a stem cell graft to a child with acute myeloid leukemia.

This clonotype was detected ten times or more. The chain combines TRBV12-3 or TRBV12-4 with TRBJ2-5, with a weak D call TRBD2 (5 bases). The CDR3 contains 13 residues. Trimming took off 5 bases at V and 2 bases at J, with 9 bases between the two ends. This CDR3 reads CASSRGGQETQYF. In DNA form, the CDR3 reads TGTGCCAGCAGTCGGGGTGGTCAAGAGACCCAGTACTTC.

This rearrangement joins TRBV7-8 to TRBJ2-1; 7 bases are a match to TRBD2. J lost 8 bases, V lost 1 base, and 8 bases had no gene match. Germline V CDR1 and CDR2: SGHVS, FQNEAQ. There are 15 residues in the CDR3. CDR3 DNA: TGTGCCAGCAGCTTAGTTTGGCGGGAGCTCTATGAGCAGTTCTTC. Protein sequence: CASSLVWRELYEQFF.

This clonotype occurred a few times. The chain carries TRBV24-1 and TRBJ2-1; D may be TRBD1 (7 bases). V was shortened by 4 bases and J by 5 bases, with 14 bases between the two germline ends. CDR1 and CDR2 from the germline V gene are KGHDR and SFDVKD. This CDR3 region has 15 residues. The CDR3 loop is CATSDRGVGNNEQFF. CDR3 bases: TGTGCCACCAGTGACAGGGGGGTCGGCAACAATGAGCAGTTCTTC.

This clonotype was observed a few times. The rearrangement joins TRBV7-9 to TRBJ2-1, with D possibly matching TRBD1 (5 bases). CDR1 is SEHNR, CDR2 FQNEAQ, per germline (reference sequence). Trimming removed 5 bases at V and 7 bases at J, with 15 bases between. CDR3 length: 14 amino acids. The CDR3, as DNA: TGTGCCAGCAGCATCCTGACAGTCCGGAATGAGCAGTTCTTC. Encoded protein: CASSILTVRNEQFF.

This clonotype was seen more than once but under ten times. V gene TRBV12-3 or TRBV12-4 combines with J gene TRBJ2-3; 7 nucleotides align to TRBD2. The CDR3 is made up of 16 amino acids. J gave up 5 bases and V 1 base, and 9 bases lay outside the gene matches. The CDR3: CASSLGGRALGDTQYF. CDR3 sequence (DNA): TGTGCCAGCAGTTTAGGGGGGAGGGCCCTCGGAGATACGCAGTATTTT.

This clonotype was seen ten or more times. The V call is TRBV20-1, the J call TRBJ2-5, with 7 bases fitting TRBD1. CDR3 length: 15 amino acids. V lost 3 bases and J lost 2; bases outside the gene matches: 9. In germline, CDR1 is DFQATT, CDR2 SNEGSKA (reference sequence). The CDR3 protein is CSASRTTGQQETQYF. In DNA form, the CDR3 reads TGCAGTGCTAGCCGGACCACGGGACAGCAAGAGACCCAGTACTTC.

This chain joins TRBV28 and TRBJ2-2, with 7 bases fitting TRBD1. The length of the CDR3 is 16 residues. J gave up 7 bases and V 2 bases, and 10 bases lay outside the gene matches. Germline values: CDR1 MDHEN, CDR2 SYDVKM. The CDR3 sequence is CASSLPGQVPHGELFF. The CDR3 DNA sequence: TGTGCCAGCAGTTTACCCGGACAGGTCCCTCACGGGGAGCTGTTTTTT. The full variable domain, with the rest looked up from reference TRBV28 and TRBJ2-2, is DVKVTQSSRYLVKRTGEKVFLECVQDMDHENMFWYRQDPGLGLRLIYFSYDVKMKEKGDIPEGYSVSREKKERFSLILESASTNQTSMYLCASSLPGQVPHGELFFGEGSRLTVL.

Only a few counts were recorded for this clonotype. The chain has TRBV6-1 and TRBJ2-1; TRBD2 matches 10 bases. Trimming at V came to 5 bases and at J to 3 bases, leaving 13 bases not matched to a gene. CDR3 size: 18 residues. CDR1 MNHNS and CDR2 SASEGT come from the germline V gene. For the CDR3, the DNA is TGTGCCAGCAGTCCTACCCGTAAAACTAGCGGGGTCTACAATGAGCAGTTCTTC. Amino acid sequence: CASSPTRKTSGVYNEQFF.

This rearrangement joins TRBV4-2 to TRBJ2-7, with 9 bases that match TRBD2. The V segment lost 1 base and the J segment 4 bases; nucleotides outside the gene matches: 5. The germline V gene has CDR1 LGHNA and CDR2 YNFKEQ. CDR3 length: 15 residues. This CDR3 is CASSQVAGGQYEQYF. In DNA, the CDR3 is TGTGCCAGCAGCCAAGTGGCGGGAGGGCAGTACGAGCAGTACTTC.

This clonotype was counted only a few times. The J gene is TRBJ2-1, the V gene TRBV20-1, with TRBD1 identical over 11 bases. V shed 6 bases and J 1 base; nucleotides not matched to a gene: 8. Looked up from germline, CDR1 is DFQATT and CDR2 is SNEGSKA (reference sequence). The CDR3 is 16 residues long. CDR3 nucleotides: TGCAGTGCGCCAACGGGACAGGGGGAATCCTACAATGAGCAGTTCTTC. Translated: CSAPTGQGESYNEQFF.

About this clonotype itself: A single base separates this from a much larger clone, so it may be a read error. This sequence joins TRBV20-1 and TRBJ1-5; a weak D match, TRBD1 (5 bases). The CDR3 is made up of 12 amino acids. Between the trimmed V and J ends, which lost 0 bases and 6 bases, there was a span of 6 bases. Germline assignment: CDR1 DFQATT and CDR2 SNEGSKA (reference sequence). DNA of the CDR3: TGCAGTGCTAGAGATGGGGGTCAGCCCCAGCATTTT. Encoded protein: CSARDGGQPQHF.

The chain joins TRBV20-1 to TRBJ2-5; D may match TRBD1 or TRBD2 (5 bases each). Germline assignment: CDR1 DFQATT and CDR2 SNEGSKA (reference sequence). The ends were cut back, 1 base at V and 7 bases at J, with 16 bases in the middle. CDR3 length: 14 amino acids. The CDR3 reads CSARARVGVGTQYF. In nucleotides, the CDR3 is TGCAGTGCTAGAGCTCGGGTGGGGGTAGGGACCCAGTACTTC.

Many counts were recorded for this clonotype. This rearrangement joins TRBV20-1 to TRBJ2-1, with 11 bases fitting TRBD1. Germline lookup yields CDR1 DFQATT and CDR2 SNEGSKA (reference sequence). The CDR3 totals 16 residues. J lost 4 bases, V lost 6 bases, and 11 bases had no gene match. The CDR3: CSAETTRDRGYNEQFF. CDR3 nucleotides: TGCAGTGCAGAAACCACCCGGGACAGGGGGTACAATGAGCAGTTCTTC.

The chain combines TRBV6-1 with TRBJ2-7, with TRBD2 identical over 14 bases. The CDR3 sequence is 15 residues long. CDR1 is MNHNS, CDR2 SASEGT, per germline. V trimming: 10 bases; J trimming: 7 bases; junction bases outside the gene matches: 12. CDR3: CATRTSGRLGKEQYF. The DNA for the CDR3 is TGTGCCACCCGGACTAGCGGGAGGTTGGGGAAAGAGCAGTACTTC.

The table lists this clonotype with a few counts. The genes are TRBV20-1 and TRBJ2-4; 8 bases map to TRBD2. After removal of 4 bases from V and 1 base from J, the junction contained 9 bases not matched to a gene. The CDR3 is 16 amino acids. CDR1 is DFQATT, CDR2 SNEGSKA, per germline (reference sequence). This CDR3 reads CSAMSTGREAKNIQYF. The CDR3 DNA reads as TGCAGTGCTATGTCTACCGGGAGGGAGGCCAAAAACATTCAGTACTTC.

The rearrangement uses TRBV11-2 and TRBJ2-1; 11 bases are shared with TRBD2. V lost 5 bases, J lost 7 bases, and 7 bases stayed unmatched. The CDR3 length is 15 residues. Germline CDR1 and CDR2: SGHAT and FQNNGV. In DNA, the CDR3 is TGTGCCAGCAGCCAAACTAGCGGGAGTTGGAATGAGCAGTTCTTC. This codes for CASSQTSGSWNEQFF.

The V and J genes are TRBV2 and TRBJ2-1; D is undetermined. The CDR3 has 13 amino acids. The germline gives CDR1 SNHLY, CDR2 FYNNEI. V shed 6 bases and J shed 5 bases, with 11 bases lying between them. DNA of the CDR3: TGTGCCAGCAGCCGAGAGATCGACAATGAGCAGTTCTTC. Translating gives CASSREIDNEQFF.

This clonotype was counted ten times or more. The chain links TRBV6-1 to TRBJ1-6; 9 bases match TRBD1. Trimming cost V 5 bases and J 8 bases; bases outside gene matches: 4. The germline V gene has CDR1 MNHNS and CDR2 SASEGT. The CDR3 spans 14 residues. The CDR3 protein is CASSKTGGDSPLHF. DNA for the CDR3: TGTGCCAGCAGTAAAACAGGGGGCGATTCACCCCTCCACTTT.

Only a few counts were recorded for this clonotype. The CDR3 bases are TGCAGTGCTGGGGGGAGGGTACAAGAGACCCAGTACTTC. This translates into CSAGGRVQETQYF. This chain links TRBV20-1 with TRBJ2-5, with 7 bases aligning to TRBD2. The CDR3 consists of 13 residues. With 5 bases clipped from V and 2 bases from J, the junction kept 5 bases outside the gene matches. Looked up from germline, CDR1 is DFQATT and CDR2 is SNEGSKA (reference sequence).

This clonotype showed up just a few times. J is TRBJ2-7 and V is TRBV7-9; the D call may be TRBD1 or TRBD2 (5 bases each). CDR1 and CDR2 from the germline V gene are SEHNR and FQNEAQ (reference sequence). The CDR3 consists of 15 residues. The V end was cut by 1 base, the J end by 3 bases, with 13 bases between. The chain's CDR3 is CASSLVGEGFYEQYF. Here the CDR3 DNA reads TGTGCCAGCAGCTTAGTGGGTGAGGGGTTCTACGAGCAGTACTTC.

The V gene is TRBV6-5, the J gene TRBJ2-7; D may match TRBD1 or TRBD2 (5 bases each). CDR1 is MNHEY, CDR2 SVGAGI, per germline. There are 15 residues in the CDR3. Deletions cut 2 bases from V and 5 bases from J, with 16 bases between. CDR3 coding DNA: TGTGCCAGCAGTTACGAGGGGCCGGACGGTGACGAGCAGTACTTC. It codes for CASSYEGPDGDEQYF.

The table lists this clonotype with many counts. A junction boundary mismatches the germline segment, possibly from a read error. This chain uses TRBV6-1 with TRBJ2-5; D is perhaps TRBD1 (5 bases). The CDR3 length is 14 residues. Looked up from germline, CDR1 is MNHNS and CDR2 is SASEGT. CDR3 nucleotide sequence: TGTGCCAGCAGCGAAGGGGTAGCTTGGGAGACCCAGTACTTC. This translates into CASSEGVAWETQYF.

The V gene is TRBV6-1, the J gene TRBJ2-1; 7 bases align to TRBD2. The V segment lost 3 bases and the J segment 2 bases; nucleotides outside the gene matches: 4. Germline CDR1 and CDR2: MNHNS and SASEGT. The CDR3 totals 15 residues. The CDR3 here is CASSEREYTYNEQFF. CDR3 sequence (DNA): TGTGCCAGCAGTGAGCGGGAGTATACCTACAATGAGCAGTTCTTC.

CDR3 nucleotide sequence: TGTGCCAGCAGCGCTCAAAGCTCTTGGGATGAGCAGTTCTTC. Translation gives CASSAQSSWDEQFF. J is TRBJ2-1 and V is TRBV7-3; D remains ambiguous. The V end lost 5 bases, the J end lost 8 bases, and 16 bases lay between the germline ends. This CDR3 is 14 amino acids long. Per germline, CDR1 SGHTA and CDR2 FQGTGA. Variable domain in full (rest from reference TRBV7-3 and TRBJ2-1): GAGVSQTPSNKVTEKGKYVELRCDPISGHTALYWYRQSLGQGPEFLIYFQGTGAADDSGLPNDRFFAVRPEGSVSTLKIQRTERGDSAVYLCASSAQSSWDEQFFGPGTRLTVL.

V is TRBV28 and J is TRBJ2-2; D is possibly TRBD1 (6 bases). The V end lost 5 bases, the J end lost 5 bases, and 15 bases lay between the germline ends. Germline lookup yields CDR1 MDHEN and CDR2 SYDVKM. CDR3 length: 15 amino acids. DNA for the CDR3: TGTGCCAGCAGTCATGGGCAGGGACATACCGGGGAGCTGTTTTTT. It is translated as CASSHGQGHTGELFF.

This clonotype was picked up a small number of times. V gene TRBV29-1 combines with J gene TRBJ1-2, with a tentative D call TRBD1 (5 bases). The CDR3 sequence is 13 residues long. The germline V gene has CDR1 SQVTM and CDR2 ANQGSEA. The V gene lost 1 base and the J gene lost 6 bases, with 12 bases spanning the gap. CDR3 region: CSVEVMGPNGYTF. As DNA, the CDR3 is TGCAGCGTTGAAGTGATGGGGCCGAATGGCTACACCTTC. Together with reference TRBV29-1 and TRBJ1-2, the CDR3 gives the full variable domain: SAVISQKPSRDICQRGTSLTIQCQVDSQVTMMFWYRQQPGQSLTLIATANQGSEATYESGFVIDKFPISRPNLTFSTLTVSNMSPEDSSIYLCSVEVMGPNGYTFGSGTRLTVV.